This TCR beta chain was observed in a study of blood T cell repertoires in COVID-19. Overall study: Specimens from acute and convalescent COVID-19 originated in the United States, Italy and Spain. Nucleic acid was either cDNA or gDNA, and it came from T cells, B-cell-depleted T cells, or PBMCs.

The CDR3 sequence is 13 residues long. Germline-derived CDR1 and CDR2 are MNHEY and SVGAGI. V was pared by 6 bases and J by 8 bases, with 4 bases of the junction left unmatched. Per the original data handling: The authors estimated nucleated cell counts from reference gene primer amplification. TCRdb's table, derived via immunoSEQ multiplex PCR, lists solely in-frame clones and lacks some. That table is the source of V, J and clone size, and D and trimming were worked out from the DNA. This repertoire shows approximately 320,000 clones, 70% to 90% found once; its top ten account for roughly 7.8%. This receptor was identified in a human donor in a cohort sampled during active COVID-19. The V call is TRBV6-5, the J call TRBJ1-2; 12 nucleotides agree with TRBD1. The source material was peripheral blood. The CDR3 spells CASRGQGAFGYTF. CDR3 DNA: TGTGCCAGCAGGGGACAGGGGGCGTTCGGCTACACCTTC.